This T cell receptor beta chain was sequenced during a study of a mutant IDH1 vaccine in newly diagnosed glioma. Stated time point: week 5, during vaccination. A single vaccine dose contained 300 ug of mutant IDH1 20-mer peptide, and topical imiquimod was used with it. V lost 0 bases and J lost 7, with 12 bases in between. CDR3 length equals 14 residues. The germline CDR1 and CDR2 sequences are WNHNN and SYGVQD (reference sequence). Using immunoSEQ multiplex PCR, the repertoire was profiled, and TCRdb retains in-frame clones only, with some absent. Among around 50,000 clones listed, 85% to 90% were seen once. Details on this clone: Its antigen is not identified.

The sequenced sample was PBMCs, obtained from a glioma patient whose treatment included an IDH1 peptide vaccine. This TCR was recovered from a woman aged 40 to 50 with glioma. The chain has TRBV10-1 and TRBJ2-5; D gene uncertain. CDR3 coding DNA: TGCGCCAGCAGTGAGTCGAAAGGGCTTGGGACCCAGTACTTC. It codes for CASSESKGLGTQYF.